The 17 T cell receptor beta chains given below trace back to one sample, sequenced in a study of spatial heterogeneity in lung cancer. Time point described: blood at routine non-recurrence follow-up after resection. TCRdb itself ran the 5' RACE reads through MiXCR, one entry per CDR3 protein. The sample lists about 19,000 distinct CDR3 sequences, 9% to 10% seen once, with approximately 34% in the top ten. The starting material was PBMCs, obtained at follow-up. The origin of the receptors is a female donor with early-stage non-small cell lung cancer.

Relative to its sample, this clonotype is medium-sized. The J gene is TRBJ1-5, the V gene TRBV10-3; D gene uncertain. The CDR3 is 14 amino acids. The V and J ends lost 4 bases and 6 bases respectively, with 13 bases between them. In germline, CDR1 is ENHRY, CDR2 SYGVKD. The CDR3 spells CAISATDLGQPQHF. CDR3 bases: TGTGCCATCAGTGCTACGGATTTAGGTCAGCCCCAGCATTTT.

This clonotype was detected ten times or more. DNA of the CDR3: TGTGCCAGCAGGGGGGACAGCTCCTACAATGAGCAGTTCTTC. Its translation: CASRGDSSYNEQFF. This chain links TRBV12-3 or TRBV12-4 with TRBJ2-1; the match to TRBD1 covers 7 bases. With 6 bases clipped from V and 0 bases from J, the junction kept 2 bases outside the gene matches. CDR3 length equals 14 residues.

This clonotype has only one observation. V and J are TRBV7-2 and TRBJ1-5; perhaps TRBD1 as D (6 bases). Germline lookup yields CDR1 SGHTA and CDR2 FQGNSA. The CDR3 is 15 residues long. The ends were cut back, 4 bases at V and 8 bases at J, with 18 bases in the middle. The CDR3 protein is CASSSGQLSREPQHF. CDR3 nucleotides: TGTGCCAGCAGCTCCGGACAGCTATCCCGTGAGCCCCAGCATTTT.

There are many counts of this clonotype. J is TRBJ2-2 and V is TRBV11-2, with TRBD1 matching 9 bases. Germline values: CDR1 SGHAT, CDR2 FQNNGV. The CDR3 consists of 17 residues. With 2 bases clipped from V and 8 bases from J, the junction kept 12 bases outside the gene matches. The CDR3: CASSLRSRQGVAGELFF. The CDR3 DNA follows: TGTGCCAGCAGCTTAAGGTCGAGACAGGGGGTCGCTGGGGAGCTGTTTTTT.

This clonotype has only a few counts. The CDR3 nucleotides are TGTGCCAGCAGTAACCTCAGTCCGTCCACAGATACGCAGTATTTT. As protein: CASSNLSPSTDTQYF. This chain links TRBV6-6 with TRBJ2-3, with no clear D. Trimming took 5 bases from V and 2 from J, leaving 14 bases between them. This CDR3 is 15 amino acids long. Germline lookup yields CDR1 MNHNY and CDR2 SVGAGI (reference sequence).

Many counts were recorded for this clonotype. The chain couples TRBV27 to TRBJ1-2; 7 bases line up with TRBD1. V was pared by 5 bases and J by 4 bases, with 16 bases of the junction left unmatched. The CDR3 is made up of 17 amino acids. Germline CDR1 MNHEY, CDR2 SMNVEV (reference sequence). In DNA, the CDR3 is TGTGCCAGCAGTCCAAGGACAGGCGGGTCTACGCCCTATGGCTACACCTTC. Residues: CASSPRTGGSTPYGYTF.

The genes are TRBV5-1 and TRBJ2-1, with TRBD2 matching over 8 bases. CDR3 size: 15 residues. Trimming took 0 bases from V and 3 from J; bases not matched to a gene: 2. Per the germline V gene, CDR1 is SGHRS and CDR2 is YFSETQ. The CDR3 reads CASSLAGLDYNEQFF. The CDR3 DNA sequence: TGCGCCAGCAGCTTGGCGGGACTAGACTACAATGAGCAGTTCTTC.

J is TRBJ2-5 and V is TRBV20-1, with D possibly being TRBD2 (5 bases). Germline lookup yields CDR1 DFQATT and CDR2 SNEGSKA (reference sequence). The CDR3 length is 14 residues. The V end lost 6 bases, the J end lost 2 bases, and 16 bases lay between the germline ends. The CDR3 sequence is CSAVDGVGQETQYF. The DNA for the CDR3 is TGCAGTGCCGTCGACGGGGTTGGGCAAGAGACCCAGTACTTC.

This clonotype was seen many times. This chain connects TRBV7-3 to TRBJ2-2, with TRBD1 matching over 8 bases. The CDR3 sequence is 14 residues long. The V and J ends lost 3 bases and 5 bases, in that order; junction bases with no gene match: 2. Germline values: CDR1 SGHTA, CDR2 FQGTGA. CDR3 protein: CASSLTGDTGELFF. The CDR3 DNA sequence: TGTGCCAGCAGCTTGACAGGGGATACCGGGGAGCTGTTTTTT.

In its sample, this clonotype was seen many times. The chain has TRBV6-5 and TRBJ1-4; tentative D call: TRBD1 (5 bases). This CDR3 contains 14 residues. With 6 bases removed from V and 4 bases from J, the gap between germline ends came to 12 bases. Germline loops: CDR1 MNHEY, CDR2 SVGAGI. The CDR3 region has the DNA TGTGCCAGCAGCTTGGTGGGGGGTAATGAAAAACTGTTTTTT. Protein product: CASSLVGGNEKLFF.

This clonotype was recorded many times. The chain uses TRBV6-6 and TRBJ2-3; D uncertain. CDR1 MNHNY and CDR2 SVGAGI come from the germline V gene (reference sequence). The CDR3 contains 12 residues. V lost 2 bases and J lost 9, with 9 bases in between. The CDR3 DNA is TGTGCCAGCAGTTACGGCGATGACACGCAGTATTTT. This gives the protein CASSYGDDTQYF.

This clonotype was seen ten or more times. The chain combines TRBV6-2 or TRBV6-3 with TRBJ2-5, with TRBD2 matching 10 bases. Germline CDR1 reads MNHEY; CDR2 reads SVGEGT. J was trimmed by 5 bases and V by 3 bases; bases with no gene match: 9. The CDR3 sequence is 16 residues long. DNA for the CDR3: TGTGCCAGCAGTTATGGTAGCGGGGGGATCGTGGAGACCCAGTACTTC. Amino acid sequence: CASSYGSGGIVETQYF.

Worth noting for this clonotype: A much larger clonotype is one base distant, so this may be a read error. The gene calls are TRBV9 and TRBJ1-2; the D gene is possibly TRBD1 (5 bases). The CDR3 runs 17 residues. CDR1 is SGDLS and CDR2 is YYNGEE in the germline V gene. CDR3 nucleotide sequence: TGTGCCAGCAGCTCGAACCGAGAAACAGGCCAAGGCTATGGCTTCACCTTC. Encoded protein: CASSSNRETGQGYGFTF. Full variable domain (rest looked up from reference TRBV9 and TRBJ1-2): DSGVTQTPKHLITATGQRVTLRCSPRSGDLSVYWYQQSLDQGLQFLIQYYNGEERAKGNILERFSAQQFPDLHSELNLSSLELGDSALYFCASSSNRETGQGYGFTFGSGTRLTVV.

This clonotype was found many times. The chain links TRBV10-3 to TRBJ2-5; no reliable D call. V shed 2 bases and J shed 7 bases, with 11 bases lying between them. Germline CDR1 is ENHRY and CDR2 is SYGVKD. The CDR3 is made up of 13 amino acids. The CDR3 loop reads CAISEGAMGTQYF. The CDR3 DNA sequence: TGTGCCATCAGTGAGGGAGCGATGGGGACCCAGTACTTC.

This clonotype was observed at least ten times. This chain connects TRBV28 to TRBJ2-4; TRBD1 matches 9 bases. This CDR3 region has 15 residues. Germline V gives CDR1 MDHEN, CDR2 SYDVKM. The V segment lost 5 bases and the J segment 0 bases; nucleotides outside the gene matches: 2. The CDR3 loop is CASSTGGAAKNIQYF. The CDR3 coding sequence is TGTGCCAGCAGTACAGGGGGCGCAGCCAAAAACATTCAGTACTTC.

DNA for the CDR3: TGTGCCGGGGGAAGAGGGGAAAAACTGTTTTTT. It yields the protein CAGGRGEKLFF. The chain has TRBV28 and TRBJ1-4, with a weak D call TRBD1 (5 bases). The CDR3 sequence is 11 residues long. CDR1 and CDR2 from the germline V gene are MDHEN and SYDVKM. V lost 11 bases and J lost 8, with 12 bases in between.

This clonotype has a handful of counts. The CDR3: CASSYRDRADGYTF. The CDR3 coding sequence is TGTGCCAGCAGCTACCGGGACAGGGCAGATGGCTACACCTTC. This chain uses TRBV7-2 with TRBJ1-2; 9 bases align to TRBD1. Per the germline V gene, CDR1 is SGHTA and CDR2 is FQGNSA. Trimming removed 4 bases from V and 6 bases from J; junction bases left unmatched: 6. The CDR3 runs 14 residues. Supplemented by reference TRBV7-2 and TRBJ1-2, the full variable domain reads GAGVSQSPSNKVTEKGKDVELRCDPISGHTALYWYRQSLGQGLEFLIYFQGNSAPDKSGLPSDRFSAERTGGSVSTLTIQRTQQEDSAVYLCASSYRDRADGYTFGSGTRLTVV.